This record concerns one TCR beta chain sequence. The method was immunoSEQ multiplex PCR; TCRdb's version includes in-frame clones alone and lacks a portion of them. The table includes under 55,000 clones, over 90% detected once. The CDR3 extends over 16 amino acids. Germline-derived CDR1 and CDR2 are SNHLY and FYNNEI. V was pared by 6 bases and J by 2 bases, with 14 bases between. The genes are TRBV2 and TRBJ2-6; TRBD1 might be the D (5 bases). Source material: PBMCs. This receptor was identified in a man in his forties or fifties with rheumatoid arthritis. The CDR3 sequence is CASRQGIRAGANVLTF. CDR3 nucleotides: TGTGCCAGCAGGCAGGGAATCCGGGCTGGGGCCAACGTCCTGACTTTC.